The 20 T cell receptor beta chains presented below share a single source sample, sequenced in a study of early T cells in non-severe SARS-CoV-2 infection. TCRdb itself ran the 5' RACE reads through MiXCR, one entry per CDR3 protein. The sample consists of some 40,000 distinct CDR3 sequences, 9% to 15% of them appearing once. The source material was whole blood. Receptors originate from an adult who was a healthcare worker with PCR-confirmed SARS-CoV-2 infection or an uninfected control (not recorded which).

Here the CDR3 reads CASSLGGQSLVANYGYTF. For the CDR3, the DNA is TGTGCCAGCAGCTTAGGCGGACAGTCCCTGGTTGCTAACTATGGCTACACCTTC. The rearrangement links TRBV7-2 to TRBJ1-2; a weak D match, TRBD1 (6 bases). Trimming removed 1 base at V and 0 bases at J, with 18 bases between. The CDR3 is made up of 18 amino acids. CDR1 SGHTA and CDR2 FQGNSA come from the germline V gene.

This clonotype was counted many times. This rearrangement joins TRBV6-2 or TRBV6-3 to TRBJ2-1; D not resolved. The V end lost 0 bases, the J end lost 2 bases, and 8 bases lay between the germline ends. Germline CDR1 and CDR2: MNHEY and SVGEGT. This CDR3 has 15 amino acids. CDR3 sequence reads: CASSYSTGPYNEQFF. As DNA, the CDR3 is TGTGCCAGCAGTTACTCGACCGGGCCCTACAATGAGCAGTTCTTC.

J is TRBJ1-3 and V is TRBV2; D is unresolved. Germline V CDR1 and CDR2: SNHLY, FYNNEI. The CDR3 is made up of 14 amino acids. V lost 4 bases, J lost 5 bases, and 12 bases lay in between. The CDR3 DNA follows: TGTGCCAGCAGTGTCGCCACACAACGAAACACCATATATTTT. It codes for CASSVATQRNTIYF. Using reference TRBV2 and TRBJ1-3 for the parts outside the CDR3, the full variable domain is EPEVTQTPSHQVTQMGQEVILRCVPISNHLYFYWYRQILGQKVEFLVSFYNNEISEKSEIFDDQFSVERPDGSNFTLKIRSTKLEDSAMYFCASSVATQRNTIYFGEGSWLTVV.

In its sample, this clonotype was seen a few times. The genes are TRBV4-1 and TRBJ2-7; possible D gene TRBD1, 6 bases. CDR1 and CDR2 from the germline V gene are MGHRA and YSYEKL. The CDR3 loop spans 13 amino acids. V was trimmed by 4 bases and J by 3 bases, leaving 10 bases between them. CDR3 loop: CASSPRQDYEQYF. CDR3 coding DNA: TGCGCCAGCAGCCCTCGACAGGACTACGAGCAGTACTTC.

This clonotype has a count of ten or more. The chain carries TRBV10-3 and TRBJ1-1; a possible D gene is TRBD1 (5 bases). Germline CDR1 and CDR2: ENHRY and SYGVKD. The CDR3 spans 13 residues. V lost 7 bases and J 4 bases, leaving 13 bases between the germline ends. In DNA, the CDR3 is TGTGCCATCAACCGGGGGTTAGGCACTGAAGCTTTCTTT. Amino acid sequence: CAINRGLGTEAFF.

This clonotype was counted many times. The chain is built from TRBV6-5 and TRBJ1-1; 7 nucleotides line up with TRBD1. The germline CDR1 and CDR2 sequences are MNHEY and SVGAGI. This CDR3 comprises 14 residues. V lost 6 bases and J lost 5; bases outside the gene matches: 9. The CDR3 here is CASSQQGRATEAFF. For the CDR3, the DNA is TGTGCCAGCAGCCAACAGGGGCGGGCGACTGAAGCTTTCTTT.

This chain links TRBV20-1 with TRBJ2-1; the match to TRBD1 covers 8 bases. The CDR3 is 17 amino acids. Germline assignment: CDR1 DFQATT and CDR2 SNEGSKA (reference sequence). V gave up 0 bases and J gave up 5 bases; unmatched junction bases: 12. Written as DNA, the CDR3 is TGCAGTGCTAGAGATCTAATAAGACAGGGGACCAACAATGAGCAGTTCTTC. Translating gives CSARDLIRQGTNNEQFF.

This clonotype turned up a few times. V and J are TRBV27 and TRBJ2-7; D unclear. Germline CDR1 is MNHEY and CDR2 is SMNVEV (reference sequence). The V gene lost 0 bases and the J gene lost 2 bases, with 11 bases spanning the gap. There are 15 residues in the CDR3. The CDR3 region is CASSLSSRMAYEQYF. The CDR3 bases are TGTGCCAGCAGTTTATCTTCTAGGATGGCCTACGAGCAGTACTTC.

This clonotype was seen many times. This chain connects TRBV4-1 to TRBJ2-7, with D tentatively TRBD1 (6 bases). Germline V gene data show CDR1 as MGHRA and CDR2 as YSYEKL. The CDR3 has 15 amino acids. V was shortened by 5 bases and J by 4 bases, with 18 bases between the two germline ends. The CDR3 protein is CASSNLGRGDYEQYF. The CDR3 nucleotides are TGCGCCAGCAGCAATTTAGGCAGGGGAGATTACGAGCAGTACTTC.

This clonotype was observed at least ten times. The chain combines TRBV3-1 with TRBJ1-5; 7 nucleotides align to TRBD1. V was pared by 4 bases and J by 4 bases, with 7 bases of the junction left unmatched. Germline V CDR1 and CDR2: LGHDT, YNNKEL (reference sequence). This CDR3 comprises 15 residues. CDR3: CASSPTGQTNQPQHF. CDR3 DNA sequence: TGTGCCAGCAGCCCCACGGGACAGACAAATCAGCCCCAGCATTTT.

This clonotype has ten or more counts. The chain is built from TRBV11-2 and TRBJ2-5; 7 bases align to TRBD1. Trimming cost V 7 bases and J 4 bases; bases outside gene matches: 12. The germline V gene encodes CDR1 SGHAT and CDR2 FQNNGV. The CDR3 spans 15 residues. The CDR3 is CASTPRIGGGETQYF. In DNA, the CDR3 is TGTGCCAGCACTCCTCGGATAGGGGGCGGAGAGACCCAGTACTTC. The entire variable domain, with the rest obtained from reference TRBV11-2 and TRBJ2-5, is as follows: EAGVAQSPRYKIIEKRQSVAFWCNPISGHATLYWYQQILGQGPKLLIQFQNNGVVDDSQLPKDRFSAERLKGVDSTLKIQPAKLEDSAVYLCASTPRIGGGETQYFGPGTRLLVL.

Many counts were recorded for this clonotype. CDR3 DNA: TGTGCCAGCAGCCCACAGGGGGCTCGGAACGAGCAGTACTTC. Its translation is CASSPQGARNEQYF. The chain links TRBV7-2 to TRBJ2-7; TRBD1 aligns across 9 bases. V was pared by 5 bases and J by 5 bases, with 7 bases of the junction left unmatched. Germline V gene lookup returns CDR1 SGHTA and CDR2 FQGNSA. This CDR3 has 14 residues.

This clonotype was observed a handful of times. The chain couples TRBV7-2 to TRBJ1-5; D might be TRBD1 (6 bases). CDR1 and CDR2 from the germline V gene are SGHTA and FQGNSA. Trimming removed 0 bases at V and 7 bases at J, with 13 bases between. This CDR3 region has 15 residues. The CDR3 DNA follows: TGTGCCAGCAGCTTAGCGTCACAGGGTGGCCAGCCCCAGCATTTT. It yields the protein CASSLASQGGQPQHF. Complete variable domain (other parts from reference TRBV7-2 and TRBJ1-5): GAGVSQSPSNKVTEKGKDVELRCDPISGHTALYWYRQSLGQGLEFLIYFQGNSAPDKSGLPSDRFSAERTGGSVSTLTIQRTQQEDSAVYLCASSLASQGGQPQHFGDGTRLSIL.

In this sample, this clonotype turned up many times. The CDR3 sequence is CASSLDRTEAFF. DNA of the CDR3: TGTGCCAGCAGCTTAGACAGGACAGAAGCTTTCTTT. This chain connects TRBV7-2 to TRBJ1-1; the D gene is possibly TRBD1 (5 bases). The CDR3 runs to 12 residues. Trimming pared 1 base from V and 8 bases from J, leaving 8 bases between. Germline V gives CDR1 SGHTA, CDR2 FQGNSA.

This clonotype occurred a few times. The chain couples TRBV7-2 to TRBJ1-3; 7 bases line up with TRBD1. Germline V lookup: CDR1 SGHTA, CDR2 FQGNSA. The CDR3 covers 14 residues. V was pared by 0 bases and J by 4 bases, with 0 bases of the junction left unmatched. Here the CDR3 DNA reads TGTGCCAGCAGCTTAGCGGGACAGGGAAACACCATATATTTT. Translating it yields CASSLAGQGNTIYF.

This clonotype was recorded many times. The J gene is TRBJ1-5, the V gene TRBV27, with 7 bases lining up with TRBD1. Germline loops: CDR1 MNHEY, CDR2 SMNVEV (reference sequence). The V and J ends lost 6 bases and 3 bases, in that order; junction bases with no gene match: 5. The CDR3 is made up of 14 amino acids. DNA of the CDR3: TGTGCCAGCAGCCTGACAGGGCACAATCAGCCCCAGCATTTT. As protein: CASSLTGHNQPQHF.

This clonotype was detected many times. J is TRBJ1-5 and V is TRBV4-1, with 7 bases lining up with TRBD1. Per the germline V gene, CDR1 is MGHRA and CDR2 is YSYEKL. The CDR3 has 14 amino acids. With 4 bases clipped from V and 4 bases from J, the junction kept 4 bases outside the gene matches. The CDR3 here is CASSLGTANQPQHF. As DNA, the CDR3 is TGCGCCAGCAGCCTCGGGACAGCTAATCAGCCCCAGCATTTT.

This clonotype was counted ten times or more. The V and J genes are TRBV5-1 and TRBJ2-5; TRBD2 is a possible D gene (5 bases). V lost 4 bases, J lost 4 bases, and 8 bases lay in between. This CDR3 contains 12 residues. Per the germline V gene, CDR1 is SGHRS and CDR2 is YFSETQ. CDR3 coding DNA: TGCGCCAGCAGCACTAGTGGAGAGACCCAGTACTTC. This gives the protein CASSTSGETQYF. The full variable domain, with the rest looked up from reference TRBV5-1 and TRBJ2-5, is KAGVTQTPRYLIKTRGQQVTLSCSPISGHRSVSWYQQTPGQGLQFLFEYFSETQRNKGNFPGRFSGRQFSNSRSEMNVSTLELGDSALYLCASSTSGETQYFGPGTRLLVL.

The J gene is TRBJ2-1, the V gene TRBV27, with 10 bases matching TRBD2. The V and J ends lost 0 bases and 7 bases, in that order; junction bases with no gene match: 6. Germline CDR1 is MNHEY and CDR2 is SMNVEV (reference sequence). The CDR3 loop spans 16 amino acids. The CDR3 sequence is CASSLSPSGSINEQFF. DNA of the CDR3: TGTGCCAGCAGTTTATCACCTAGCGGGAGTATTAATGAGCAGTTCTTC.

This clonotype was observed a few times. The rearrangement joins TRBV7-2 to TRBJ2-7, with 9 bases matching TRBD2. The CDR3 runs 14 residues. The V and J ends lost 5 bases and 3 bases, in that order; junction bases with no gene match: 5. Germline V gene sequence: CDR1 SGHTA, CDR2 FQGNSA. The CDR3 bases are TGTGCCAGCAGCCGAGAGCGGGGGGACTACGAGCAGTACTTC. The encoded protein is CASSRERGDYEQYF.